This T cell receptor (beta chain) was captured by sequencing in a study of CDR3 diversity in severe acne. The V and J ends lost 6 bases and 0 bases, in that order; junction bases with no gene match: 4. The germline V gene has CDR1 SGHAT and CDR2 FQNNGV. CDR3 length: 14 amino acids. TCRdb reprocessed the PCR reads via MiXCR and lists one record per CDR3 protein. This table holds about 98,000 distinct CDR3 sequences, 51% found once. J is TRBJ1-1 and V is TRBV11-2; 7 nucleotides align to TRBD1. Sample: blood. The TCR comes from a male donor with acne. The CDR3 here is CASRTGPVNTEAFF. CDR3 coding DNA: TGTGCCAGCAGGACAGGGCCGGTGAACACTGAAGCTTTCTTT.